Listed below are T cell receptor beta chains from one sample, sequenced in a study of blood T cell repertoires in COVID-19. Sequencing used immunoSEQ multiplex PCR; TCRdb keeps in-frame clones, though not all of them. The sample yields 55,000 or so clones, approximately 89% seen once. Sequencing was performed on peripheral blood. The receptors derive from a man aged 55-75 years with active or convalescent COVID-19. The CDR3 runs from the conserved cysteine through the conserved F or W. The order of the fields is CDR3 length, V gene, J gene, CDR3 protein.

>14|TRBV18|TRBJ2-1
CASSPPAGVGEQFF
>15|TRBV18|TRBJ2-5
CASSPQGGRLETQYF
>13|TRBV2|TRBJ1-1
CASIYGTNTEAFF
>16|TRBV7-2|TRBJ1-2
CASSPLTTGTSEGYTF
>15|TRBV11-2|TRBJ2-1
CASSSGTGVSGEQFF
>15|TRBV5-1|TRBJ1-2
CASSLVSTQSYGYTF
>14|TRBV7-9|TRBJ2-5
CASSPGTIGETQYF
>14|TRBV10-1|TRBJ2-7
CASSESHRESEQYF
>12|TRBV5-4|TRBJ2-1
CASSSPGNEQFF
>16|TRBV28|TRBJ1-5
CASLSDRGPGNQPQHF
>15|TRBV19|TRBJ1-5
CASSIVGSSNQPQHF